Described below is a single T cell receptor beta chain sequence and its context. Its antigen remains unknown. This sample was taken from a study of glioma-infiltrating T cells. TCR alpha and beta CDR3 regions were amplified from RNA using iRepertoire nested multiplex PCR. TCRdb fed the multiplex PCR reads into MiXCR, producing one record per CDR3 protein. Among 300,000 to 450,000 distinct CDR3 sequences listed, 41% were seen once. Findings and limits, study-wide: A blood CDR3 motif signature was depleted in highly divergent patients.

With 7 bases removed from V and 5 bases from J, the gap between germline ends came to 21 bases. The CDR3 has 16 amino acids. The sequence came from a human donor with low-grade glioma or glioblastoma, undergoing nonglioma brain surgery, or in good health (not recorded which). The rearrangement joins TRBV12-3 or TRBV12-4 to TRBJ2-1, with a tentative D call TRBD1 (6 bases). The sample comprised glioma tissue, nonneoplastic brain tissue, or PBMCs (not recorded which). CDR3 region: CASIPDRKPYDNEQFF. The CDR3, as DNA: TGTGCCAGCATTCCTGACAGGAAACCGTATGACAATGAGCAGTTCTTC.